The rows below give T cell receptor beta chains drawn from one sample of a study of PD-L1 blockade in urothelial cancer. Sequencing used immunoSEQ multiplex PCR; TCRdb keeps in-frame clones, though not all of them. Among about 52,000 clones listed, approximately 80% were seen once. This specimen was PBMCs, taken around atezolizumab (anti-PD-L1) treatment. The receptors derive from an older man with urothelial cancer. Both conserved end residues are part of each CDR3. The order of the fields is D gene, V gene, CDR3 length, clone size, J gene, CDR3 protein, CDR3 DNA. A D gene is named only where the DNA matches it firmly. Clone size is stated in some rows and not others, as once, few, many or a class when expanded.

>-|TRBV6-1|16|-|TRBJ2-2
CASSARGGGNTGELFF
TGTGCCAGCAGTGCCCGAGGGGGTGGGAACACCGGGGAGCTGTTTTTT
>TRBD1|TRBV4-3|17|-|TRBJ1-4
CASSQDAQGSYGEKLFF
TGCGCCAGCAGCCAAGACGCACAGGGGTCATATGGTGAAAAACTGTTTTTT
>-|TRBV19|14|-|TRBJ1-2
CASRSGGTLYGYTF
TGTGCCAGTCGCTCCGGGGGGACTCTCTATGGCTACACCTTC
>-|TRBV2|15|-|TRBJ1-2
CASSEARMGLYGYTF
TGTGCCAGCAGTGAAGCGAGGATGGGGCTCTATGGCTACACCTTC
>-|TRBV9|14|-|TRBJ2-7
CASSASSGSYEQYF
TGTGCCAGCAGCGCGTCCTCAGGGTCCTACGAGCAGTACTTC
>TRBD2|TRBV2|12|-|TRBJ2-1
CASRRQREEQFF
TGTGCCAGCAGGAGACAGCGGGAGGAGCAGTTCTTC
>TRBD2|TRBV6-4|15|-|TRBJ2-1
CASSRLAGGPNEQFF
TGTGCCAGCAGCAGACTAGCGGGGGGGCCCAATGAGCAGTTCTTC
>-|TRBV12-5|14|-|TRBJ2-3
CASAMGRETDTQYF
TGTGCTAGCGCCATGGGAAGGGAGACAGATACGCAGTATTTT
>TRBD1|TRBV5-1|16|few|TRBJ2-1
CASSPRSMGRGNEQFF
TGCGCCAGCAGCCCGAGGTCCATGGGCAGGGGGAATGAGCAGTTCTTC
>TRBD1|TRBV5-1|14|-|TRBJ2-1
CASSLAPGTGERFF
TGCGCCAGCAGCTTGGCCCCCGGGACAGGGGAGCGGTTCTTC
>-|TRBV25-1|15|once|TRBJ2-2
CASRPSRLNTGELFF
TGTGCCAGCAGGCCGAGCAGGCTGAACACCGGGGAGCTGTTTTTT
>-|TRBV27|13|-|TRBJ1-2
CASSPNRAAGYTF
TGTGCCAGCAGTCCTAACAGGGCCGCGGGCTACACCTTC
>TRBD1|TRBV27|17|few|TRBJ1-2
CASSLLGQDIGGRGYTF
TGTGCCAGCAGTTTACTGGGACAGGATATAGGTGGACGTGGCTACACCTTC
>-|TRBV15|13|-|TRBJ2-7
CATSRLYSYEQYF
TGTGCCACCAGCAGGCTATACTCCTACGAGCAGTACTTC
>-|TRBV7-9|16|-|TRBJ1-6
CASSLGGGDANSPLHF
TGTGCCAGCAGCTTAGGGGGGGGCGATGCTAATTCACCCCTCCACTTT